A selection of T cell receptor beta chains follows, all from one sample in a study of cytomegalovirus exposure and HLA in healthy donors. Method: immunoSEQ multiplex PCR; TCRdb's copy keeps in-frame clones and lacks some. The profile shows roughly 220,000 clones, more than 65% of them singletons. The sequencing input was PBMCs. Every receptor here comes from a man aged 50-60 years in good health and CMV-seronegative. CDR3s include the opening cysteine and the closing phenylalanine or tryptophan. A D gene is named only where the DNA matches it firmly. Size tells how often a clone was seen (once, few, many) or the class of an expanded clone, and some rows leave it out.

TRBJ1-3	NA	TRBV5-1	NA	CASSLTAGNTIYF	TGCGCCAGCAGCTTAACAGCTGGAAACACCATATATTTT
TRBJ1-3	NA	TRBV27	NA	CASSLEGPNSGNTIYF	TGTGCCAGCAGCCTAGAGGGTCCCAACTCTGGAAACACCATATATTTT
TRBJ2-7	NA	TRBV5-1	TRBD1	CASSLRQGPYEQYF	TGCGCCAGCAGCTTGAGACAGGGTCCGTACGAGCAGTACTTC
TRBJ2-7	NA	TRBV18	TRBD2	CASSGLALHYEQYF	TGTGCCAGCTCAGGACTAGCGCTACACTACGAGCAGTACTTC
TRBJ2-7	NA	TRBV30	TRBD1	CAWTKGTAYEQYF	TGTGCCTGGACTAAAGGGACAGCCTACGAGCAGTACTTC
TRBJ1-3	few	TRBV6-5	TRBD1	CASNPGGRGNTIYF	TGTGCCAGCAACCCAGGGGGGCGGGGAAACACCATATATTTT
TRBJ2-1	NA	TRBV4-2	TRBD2	CASSQRVTSGGRSYNEQFF	TGTGCCAGCAGCCAACGAGTCACTAGCGGGGGCCGCTCCTACAATGAGCAGTTCTTC
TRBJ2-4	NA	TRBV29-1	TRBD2	CSVVTSGNIQYF	TGCAGCGTTGTTACTAGCGGAAACATTCAGTACTTC
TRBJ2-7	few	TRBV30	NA	CAWSESPTIYEQYF	TGTGCCTGGAGTGAGTCGCCTACTATCTACGAGCAGTACTTC
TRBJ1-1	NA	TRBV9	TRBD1	CASSVDAGQTGTEALF	TGTGCCAGCAGCGTAGACGCGGGACAGACTGGAACTGAAGCTCTCTTT
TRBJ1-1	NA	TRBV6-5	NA	CASSATYMNTEAFF	TGTGCCAGCAGTGCGACATACATGAACACTGAAGCTTTCTTT
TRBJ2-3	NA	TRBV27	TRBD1	CASSYRGISTDTQYF	TGTGCCAGCAGTTACAGGGGCATTAGCACAGATACGCAGTATTTT
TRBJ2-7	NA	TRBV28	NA	CASSLTEKGEQYF	TGTGCCAGCAGTCTTACAGAAAAAGGCGAGCAGTACTTC
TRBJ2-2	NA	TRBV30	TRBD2	CAWYGRTSGRESTGELFF	TGTGCCTGGTACGGTAGGACTAGCGGGAGGGAGAGCACCGGGGAGCTGTTTTTT
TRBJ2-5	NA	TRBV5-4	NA	CASSPSQGRGETQYF	TGTGCCAGCAGCCCGTCACAGGGAAGGGGGGAGACCCAGTACTTC
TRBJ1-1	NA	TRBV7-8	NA	CASSSRQLMNTEAFF	TGTGCCAGCAGCTCCCGACAGCTTATGAACACTGAAGCTTTCTTT
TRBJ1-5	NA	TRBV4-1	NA	CASSQDPGQRNQPQHF	TGCGCCAGCAGCCAAGATCCAGGACAGAGAAATCAGCCCCAGCATTTT
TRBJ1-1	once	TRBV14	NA	CASSSQGKAEAFF	TGTGCCAGCAGCTCCCAGGGGAAGGCTGAAGCTTTCTTT
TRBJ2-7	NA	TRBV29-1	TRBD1	CSGKVGGERGEQYF	TGCAGCGGAAAGGTAGGGGGCGAGAGGGGCGAGCAGTACTTC
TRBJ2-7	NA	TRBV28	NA	CASSYPLRQEQYF	TGTGCCAGCAGTTACCCCCTACGACAAGAGCAGTACTTC
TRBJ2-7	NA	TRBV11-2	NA	CASSLGYATGSSYEQYF	TGTGCCAGCAGCTTAGGGTATGCGACAGGTTCCTCCTACGAGCAGTACTTC
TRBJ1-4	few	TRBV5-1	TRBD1	CASSWTGGNEKLFF	TGCGCCAGCAGCTGGACAGGGGGGAATGAAAAACTGTTTTTT
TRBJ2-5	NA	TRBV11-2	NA	CASSSTGPGTQYF	TGTGCCAGCAGCTCGACGGGTCCGGGGACCCAGTACTTC
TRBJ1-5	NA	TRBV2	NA	CASSHDHAAGQPQHF	TGTGCCAGCAGTCACGACCACGCCGCGGGGCAGCCCCAGCATTTT
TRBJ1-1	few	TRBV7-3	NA	CASSQTRGSDTEAFF	TGTGCCAGCAGCCAAACCAGGGGCAGTGACACTGAAGCTTTCTTT
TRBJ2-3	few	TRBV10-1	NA	CASSERRGWGTDTQYF	TGCGCCAGCAGTGAACGTAGGGGCTGGGGCACAGATACGCAGTATTTT
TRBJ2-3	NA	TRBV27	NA	CASTGASVSSTDTQYF	TGTGCCAGCACCGGCGCTAGCGTGTCTAGCACAGATACGCAGTATTTT
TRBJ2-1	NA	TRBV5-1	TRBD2	CASSLALAAREEQFF	TGCGCCAGCAGCTTGGCTCTAGCGGCGAGGGAAGAGCAGTTCTTC
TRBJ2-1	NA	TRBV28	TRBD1	CASSLWRQGEQFF	TGTGCCAGCAGTTTATGGCGACAGGGAGAGCAGTTCTTC
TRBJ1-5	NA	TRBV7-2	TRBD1	CASSSPGGTVTNSNQPQHF	TGTGCCAGCAGCTCCCCAGGGGGGACAGTCACGAATAGCAATCAGCCCCAGCATTTT
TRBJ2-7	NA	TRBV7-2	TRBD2	CASSSTLGTSAIEQYF	TGTGCCAGCAGCTCAACCCTTGGCACTAGCGCCATCGAGCAGTACTTC
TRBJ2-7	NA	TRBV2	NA	CASRPEGGGSPYEQYF	TGTGCCAGCAGACCTGAAGGGGGAGGGAGTCCCTACGAGCAGTACTTC
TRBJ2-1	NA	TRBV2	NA	CASTDGGEQFF	TGTGCCAGCACCGATGGGGGGGAGCAGTTCTTC
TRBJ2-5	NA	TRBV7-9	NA	CSSSSRGLGETQYF	TGTTCCAGCAGCTCCAGGGGCTTGGGGGAGACCCAGTACTTC
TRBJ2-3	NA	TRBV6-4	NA	CASSDRGGIDTQYF	TGTGCCAGCAGTGATAGGGGCGGGATTGATACGCAGTATTTT
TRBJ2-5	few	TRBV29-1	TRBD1	CSVEEWRGQGSQETQYF	TGCAGCGTTGAAGAATGGAGGGGACAGGGGTCCCAAGAGACCCAGTACTTC
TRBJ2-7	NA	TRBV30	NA	CAWKLFRAGEQYF	TGTGCCTGGAAACTTTTTCGAGCGGGCGAGCAGTACTTC
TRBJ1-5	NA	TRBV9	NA	CASSVDWSNQPQHF	TGTGCCAGCAGCGTAGACTGGAGCAATCAGCCCCAGCATTTT
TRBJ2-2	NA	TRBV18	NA	CASSPSGPDSIGELFF	TGTGCCAGCTCACCCTCAGGACCCGACAGTATCGGGGAGCTGTTTTTT
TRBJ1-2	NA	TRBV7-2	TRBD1	CASSATGDGYTF	TGTGCCAGCAGCGCGACAGGGGATGGCTACACCTTC
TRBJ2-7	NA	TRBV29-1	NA	CSVQRSSYEQYF	TGCAGCGTTCAGAGGAGCTCCTACGAGCAGTACTTC
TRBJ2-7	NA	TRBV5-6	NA	CASSPGVFYEQYF	TGTGCCAGCAGCCCCGGGGTTTTCTACGAGCAGTACTTC
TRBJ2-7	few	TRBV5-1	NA	CASSSQPRTRLYEQYF	TGCGCCAGCAGCTCGCAGCCCCGGACAAGACTTTACGAGCAGTACTTC
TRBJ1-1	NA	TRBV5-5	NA	CASSLVAEMAFF	TGTGCCAGCAGCTTGGTAGCCGAGATGGCTTTCTTT
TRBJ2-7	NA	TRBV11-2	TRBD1	CASSLVSGTGGFYEQYF	TGTGCCAGCAGCTTAGTCTCCGGGACAGGGGGTTTCTACGAGCAGTACTTC
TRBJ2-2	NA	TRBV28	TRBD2	CASIPGGGTGELFF	TGTGCCAGCATACCCGGGGGGGGCACCGGGGAGCTGTTTTTT
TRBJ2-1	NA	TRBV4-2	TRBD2	CASSQVVSGNFEQFF	TGTGCCAGCAGCCAAGTCGTTAGCGGGAACTTTGAGCAGTTCTTC
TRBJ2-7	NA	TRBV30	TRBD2	CAWRGLAGGRYEQYF	TGTGCCTGGAGGGGGCTAGCGGGAGGGCGGTACGAGCAGTACTTC
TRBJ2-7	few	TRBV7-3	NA	CASSLNWPGEQYF	TGTGCCAGCAGCTTAAACTGGCCGGGAGAGCAGTACTTC
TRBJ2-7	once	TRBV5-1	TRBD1	CASSYSGTGDEQYF	TGCGCCAGCAGCTACAGCGGGACAGGGGACGAGCAGTACTTC
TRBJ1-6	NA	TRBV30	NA	CAATRQTFNSPLHF	TGTGCCGCAACCCGACAGACCTTTAATTCACCCCTCCACTTT
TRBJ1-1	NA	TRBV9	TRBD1	CASSVGTGYTEAFF	TGTGCCAGCAGCGTAGGGACAGGATACACTGAAGCTTTCTTT
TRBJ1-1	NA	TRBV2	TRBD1	CASKLETGFPNTEAFF	TGTGCCAGCAAACTTGAGACAGGGTTTCCGAACACTGAAGCTTTCTTT
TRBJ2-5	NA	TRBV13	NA	CASSLRSAQETQYF	TGTGCCAGCAGCTTAAGAAGCGCCCAAGAGACCCAGTACTTC
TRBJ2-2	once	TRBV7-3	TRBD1	CASSWTGYGGELFF	TGTGCCAGCAGCTGGACAGGGTACGGCGGGGAGCTGTTTTTT
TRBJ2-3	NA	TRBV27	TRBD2	CASSLFETSGIHTQYF	TGTGCCAGCAGTTTATTTGAGACTAGCGGGATTCATACGCAGTATTTT
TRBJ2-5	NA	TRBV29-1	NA	CSVEAREETQYF	TGCAGCGTTGAAGCCAGGGAAGAGACCCAGTACTTC
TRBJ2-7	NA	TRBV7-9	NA	CASSISDYEQYF	TGTGCCAGCAGCATCAGTGACTACGAGCAGTACTTC
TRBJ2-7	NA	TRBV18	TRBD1	CASSPRGQGSSYEQYF	TGTGCCAGCTCACCACGGGGACAGGGAAGTTCCTACGAGCAGTACTTC